These 15 T cell receptor beta chains were sequenced from one sample in a study of T cell responses to AZD1222 COVID-19 vaccine (dated by TCRdb to about 2021). The time point label for this specimen denotes: baseline before first vaccination. The library came from the immunoSEQ multiplex PCR assay. Here the immuneACCESS table is served through TCRdb, limited to in-frame sequences with V and J called. Missing clones are a known gap in these copies; in checked studies unresolved V genes cover under half, and the rest lacks a known reason. The sample table shows about 190,000 clones, and approximately 91% are seen once. More than 0.75% of the sample lies in the top ten. Sequences were derived from peripheral blood, sampled on day 0 of AZD1222 vaccination. All receptors come from an adult in good health.

The chain links TRBV15 to TRBJ1-2, with no clear D. Germline V gene sequence: CDR1 LNHNV, CDR2 YYDKDF (reference sequence). The germline V and J ends were trimmed by 4 bases and 1 base, with 16 bases remaining between them. The CDR3 has 16 residues. DNA of the CDR3: TGTGCCACCAGCAACCTGGACCGCAACTTTAACTATGGCTACACCTTC. It yields the protein CATSNLDRNFNYGYTF. Filled out from reference TRBV15 and TRBJ1-2, the complete variable domain reads DAMVIQNPRYQVTQFGKPVTLSCSQTLNHNVMYWYQQKSSQAPKLLFHYYDKDFNNEADTPDNFQSRRPNTSFCFLDIRSPGLGDTAMYLCATSNLDRNFNYGYTFGSGTRLTVV.

The chain uses TRBV7-6 and TRBJ2-7, with D possibly being TRBD1 or TRBD2 (6 bases each). V shed 5 bases and J shed 3 bases, with 17 bases lying between them. Germline V CDR1 and CDR2: SGHVS, FNYEAQ. There are 15 residues in the CDR3. The CDR3 protein is CASSVTGLGGYEQYF. CDR3 in DNA: TGTGCCAGCAGCGTTACAGGGTTGGGGGGCTACGAGCAGTACTTC.

This clone was found once. This chain joins TRBV10-3 and TRBJ1-3; TRBD1 agrees at 8 bases. J lost 4 bases, V lost 5 bases, and 7 bases had no gene match. Germline CDR1 reads ENHRY; CDR2 reads SYGVKD. The CDR3 covers 15 residues. The CDR3 nucleotides read TGTGCCATCAGTCCAGGGGGCAACAACGGAAACACCATATATTTT. This gives the protein CAISPGGNNGNTIYF.

The rearrangement joins TRBV28 to TRBJ2-7, with TRBD1 matching over 9 bases. Germline CDR1 reads MDHEN; CDR2 reads SYDVKM. The junction had 10 bases not matched to a gene; V was cut back by 11 bases and J by 2 bases. The CDR3 loop spans 14 amino acids. The CDR3 bases are TGTGCCGCGTCCTCGGACAGGGGACCCTACGAGCAGTACTTC. Residues: CAASSDRGPYEQYF.

CDR3 coding DNA: TGTGCCAGCAGCAACCAGGACAGGGCCAGTTCACCCCTCCACTTT. Translation gives CASSNQDRASSPLHF. This sequence joins TRBV3-1 (or the pseudogene TRBV3-2) and TRBJ1-6, with 8 bases fitting TRBD1. J lost 9 bases, V lost 5 bases, and 9 bases had no gene match. CDR3 size: 15 residues. From germline, CDR1 is LGHDT and CDR2 YNNKEL (reference sequence).

The chain joins TRBV7-9 to TRBJ2-7; D gene uncertain. Trimming removed 3 bases from V and 2 bases from J, with 5 bases in between. Germline CDR1 reads SEHNR; CDR2 reads FQNEAQ (reference sequence). The CDR3 has 12 amino acids. CDR3 DNA: TGTGCCAGCAGCTTCCGGGCCTACGAGCAGTACTTC. This translates into CASSFRAYEQYF.

The chain is built from TRBV27 and TRBJ1-1; a weak D match, TRBD1 (5 bases). Germline V CDR1 and CDR2: MNHEY, SMNVEV (reference sequence). V lost 5 bases and J 2 bases, leaving 18 bases between the germline ends. The CDR3 covers 16 residues. For the CDR3, the DNA is TGTGCCAGCAGTACTTACCACAGGCGGCTAAACACTGAAGCTTTCTTT. It specifies CASSTYHRRLNTEAFF.

V gene TRBV5-1 combines with J gene TRBJ2-1, with TRBD2 as a possible D gene (6 bases). Germline V CDR1 and CDR2: SGHRS, YFSETQ. Trimming pared 1 base from V and 10 bases from J, leaving 9 bases between. The CDR3 consists of 12 residues. The CDR3 loop is CASSLRGLEQFF. CDR3 nucleotides: TGCGCCAGCAGCTTGAGAGGACTAGAGCAGTTCTTC.

The gene calls are TRBV4-3 and TRBJ1-5, with D possibly TRBD1 on 6 matching bases. V lost 5 bases and J 4 bases, leaving 15 bases between the germline ends. The CDR3 covers 15 residues. In germline, CDR1 is LGHNA, CDR2 YSLEER. The CDR3 DNA follows: TGCGCCAGCAGCAGACTCCTAGACAGGAATCAGCCCCAGCATTTT. Translating gives CASSRLLDRNQPQHF.

The chain joins TRBV5-1 to TRBJ2-3, with D hard to call. V was cut by 4 bases and J by 1 base, with 19 bases left in between. Germline V gene data show CDR1 as SGHRS and CDR2 as YFSETQ. CDR3 length: 17 residues. The CDR3 bases are TGCGCCAGCAGCCTTACTGGGTGGGGATTCGGCACAGATACGCAGTATTTT. Translated, it gives CASSLTGWGFGTDTQYF. Full variable domain (remainder filled in from reference TRBV5-1 and TRBJ2-3): KAGVTQTPRYLIKTRGQQVTLSCSPISGHRSVSWYQQTPGQGLQFLFEYFSETQRNKGNFPGRFSGRQFSNSRSEMNVSTLELGDSALYLCASSLTGWGFGTDTQYFGPGTRLTVL.

The rearrangement joins TRBV24-1 to TRBJ2-6; no clear D gene. Trimming pared 3 bases from V and 4 bases from J, leaving 12 bases between. The CDR3 is 16 residues long. The germline CDR1 and CDR2 sequences are KGHDR and SFDVKD. In nucleotides, the CDR3 is TGTGCCACCAGTGATCCTGACCCCGGCGGGGCCAACGTCCTGACTTTC. It specifies CATSDPDPGGANVLTF.

The chain links TRBV11-2 to TRBJ2-3, with TRBD2 matching over 8 bases. The CDR3 is 16 amino acids. The V gene end was trimmed by 5 bases and the J gene end by 1 base; junction bases not matched to a gene: 8. Germline lookup yields CDR1 SGHAT and CDR2 FQNNGV. CDR3 DNA: TGTGCCAGCAGCCGCCTGCCGGGGGGGGGCACAGATACGCAGTATTTT. This codes for CASSRLPGGGTDTQYF.

The chain carries TRBV7-9 and TRBJ2-7; D gene unclear. The germline V gene encodes CDR1 SEHNR and CDR2 FQNEAQ (reference sequence). The germline V and J ends were trimmed by 1 base and 0 bases, with 13 bases remaining between them. CDR3 length: 16 amino acids. The CDR3 DNA is TGTGCCAGCAGCTTAGTAGGCGACATAACCTCCTACGAGCAGTACTTC. As protein: CASSLVGDITSYEQYF.

The chain links TRBV5-4 to TRBJ1-2; D is uncertain. Germline CDR1 and CDR2: SGHNT and YYREEE (reference sequence). The CDR3 totals 13 residues. Trimming took 1 base from V and 13 from J, leaving 17 bases between them. CDR3 in amino acids: CASSLSWAFVGTF. As DNA, the CDR3 is TGTGCCAGCAGCTTGAGTTGGGCCTTTGTTGGCACCTTC. Combining the CDR3 with reference TRBV5-4 and TRBJ1-2 gives the whole variable domain ETGVTQSPTHLIKTRGQQVTLRCSSQSGHNTVSWYQQALGQGPQFIFQYYREEENGRGNFPPRFSGLQFPNYSSELNVNALELDDSALYLCASSLSWAFVGTFGSGTRLTVV.

This chain links TRBV28 with TRBJ1-6; 9 bases match TRBD1. V was clipped by 5 bases and J by 4 bases; unmatched bases: 12. The CDR3 totals 18 residues. Germline values: CDR1 MDHEN, CDR2 SYDVKM. Written as DNA, the CDR3 is TGTGCCAGCAGTCACCCGACAGGGGGGTCGTTATATAATTCACCCCTCCACTTT. It encodes CASSHPTGGSLYNSPLHF.